This T cell receptor beta chain comes out of a study of T cell responses to AZD1222 COVID-19 vaccine. On the study more broadly: Second-dose groups at about 4 or about 12 weeks were pooled. The study, taken as a whole, reports: All repertoire sampling was performed exclusively after the peak T cell response. Following two doses of AZD1222, Spike-specific TCR breadth and depth rose. The donor cohort was predominantly white British with a female majority, and clonal diversity may have been underestimated.

Assay: immunoSEQ multiplex PCR; the TCRdb copy retains only in-frame clones and omits some. Among 90,000 to 120,000 clones, approximately 90% were seen once, and the ten largest hold around 4.5%. As to this clone: Its antigen is still unknown.

Germline CDR1 reads SGHTA; CDR2 reads FQGNSA. V shed 7 bases and J shed 1 base, with 16 bases lying between them. CDR3 length: 15 amino acids. The V and J genes are TRBV7-2 and TRBJ1-1; D not resolved. The material sequenced was peripheral blood, taken on day 0 of AZD1222 vaccination. The source is an adult in good health. The CDR3 nucleotides are TGTGCCAGCACCCTCAACCCCGGCAAGAACACTGAAGCTTTCTTT. Amino acids: CASTLNPGKNTEAFF. The entire variable domain, with the rest obtained from reference TRBV7-2 and TRBJ1-1, is as follows: GAGVSQSPSNKVTEKGKDVELRCDPISGHTALYWYRQSLGQGLEFLIYFQGNSAPDKSGLPSDRFSAERTGGSVSTLTIQRTQQEDSAVYLCASTLNPGKNTEAFFGQGTRLTVV.